This T cell receptor (beta chain) originates from a study of cytomegalovirus exposure and HLA in healthy donors. Findings of the study overall: In vitro experiments confirmed that a few CMV-associated chains were specific for CMV antigens. The study designated 150 or so TCR beta chains cytomegalovirus-associated.

The donors were members of the validation cohort, which comprised about 120 subjects and was separate from the first cohort of 730 or so subjects. This CDR3 contains 17 residues. Germline CDR1 MNHEY, CDR2 SMNVEV (reference sequence). The ends were cut back, 5 bases at V and 4 bases at J, with 23 bases in the middle. The method was immunoSEQ multiplex PCR; TCRdb's version includes in-frame clones alone and lacks a portion of them. The table shows more than 200,000 clones, with roughly 87% occurring only once. Concerning this clone itself: The antigen is unknown.

The chain combines TRBV27 with TRBJ1-1, with D possibly being TRBD1 (6 bases). The receptor was derived from a woman aged 25 to 39 in good health and CMV-seronegative. The specimen sequenced was PBMCs. CDR3 sequence (DNA): TGTGCCAGCAGTATTAGACACAGGGTCCTCGGGCGCACTGAAGCTTTCTTT. This encodes CASSIRHRVLGRTEAFF.